Listed below are T cell receptor beta chains from one sample, sequenced in a study of T cells after yellow fever vaccination. A single record per CDR3 protein comes from TCRdb applying MiXCR to the 5' RACE reads. The table has about 260,000 distinct CDR3 sequences, about 3.5% seen once; the top ten hold about a fifth. The starting material was PBMCs, obtained 15 days after the yellow fever booster vaccination. These TCRs come from a man between 18 and 29 years old who received the YFV17D yellow fever vaccine. The CDR3 runs from the conserved cysteine through the conserved F or W. D genes are given only for firm matches. Where a row states a size, it is once, few, many or the class of an expanded clone; other rows omit it.

CDR3 DNA: TGTGCCAGCAGTTACGGGGAGGGTTATCAGCCCCAGCATTTT
CDR3 protein: CASSYGEGYQPQHF
D gene: -
clone size: many
V gene: TRBV6-6
J gene: TRBJ1-5

CDR3 DNA: TGTGCCAGCAGCTTCTCGGGGGTGGGTGAGCAGTTCTTC
CDR3 protein: CASSFSGVGEQFF
D gene: -
clone size: many
V gene: TRBV7-8
J gene: TRBJ2-1

CDR3 DNA: TGTGCCAGCAGCCAGGACAGGGACCAAGAAAAACTGTTTTTT
CDR3 protein: CASSQDRDQEKLFF
D gene: TRBD1
clone size: -
V gene: TRBV7-2
J gene: TRBJ1-4

CDR3 DNA: TGTGCCAGCAGCCAAGAGCCGGGACAGGCCGCGAACACCGGGGAGCTGTTTTTT
CDR3 protein: CASSQEPGQAANTGELFF
D gene: TRBD1
clone size: few
V gene: TRBV4-2
J gene: TRBJ2-2

CDR3 DNA: TGCGCCAGCAGCCAACTTAACGGGGGGAATGAGCAGTTCTTC
CDR3 protein: CASSQLNGGNEQFF
D gene: TRBD2
clone size: many
V gene: TRBV4-3
J gene: TRBJ2-1

CDR3 DNA: TGTGCCAGCAGGGCCGGGACTAGCGGAGTCTACGAGCAGTACTTC
CDR3 protein: CASRAGTSGVYEQYF
D gene: TRBD2
clone size: many
V gene: TRBV2
J gene: TRBJ2-7

CDR3 DNA: TGTGCCAGCGGGCGCACACTGGGTAATTCACCCCTCCACTTT
CDR3 protein: CASGRTLGNSPLHF
D gene: -
clone size: -
V gene: TRBV7-2
J gene: TRBJ1-6

CDR3 DNA: TGTGCCAGCAGCCCTCCGGGTTCCCCTTACTACAATGAGCAGTTCTTC
CDR3 protein: CASSPPGSPYYNEQFF
D gene: -
clone size: many
V gene: TRBV7-8
J gene: TRBJ2-1

CDR3 DNA: TGTGCCAGCAGCTCCTTCCCTAATTCGAGAATTGAAAAACTGTTTTTT
CDR3 protein: CASSSFPNSRIEKLFF
D gene: -
clone size: many
V gene: TRBV7-2
J gene: TRBJ1-4

CDR3 DNA: TGCAGTGCTAGAGATTTCGGGGGGGCGGGAGATACGCAGTATTTT
CDR3 protein: CSARDFGGAGDTQYF
D gene: TRBD2
clone size: many
V gene: TRBV20-1
J gene: TRBJ2-3

CDR3 DNA: TGCGCCAGCAGCTTGCCGGGAGTGGGTTCACCCCTCCACTTT
CDR3 protein: CASSLPGVGSPLHF
D gene: -
clone size: many
V gene: TRBV5-1
J gene: TRBJ1-6

CDR3 DNA: TGTGCCAGCAGCCCCATTGGGGGGGCTCGCAATGAGCAGTTCTTC
CDR3 protein: CASSPIGGARNEQFF
D gene: -
clone size: many
V gene: TRBV27
J gene: TRBJ2-1

CDR3 DNA: TGCGCCAGCAGCATCGTCGGCGACTCCTACAATGAGCAGTTCTTC
CDR3 protein: CASSIVGDSYNEQFF
D gene: -
clone size: many
V gene: TRBV5-1
J gene: TRBJ2-1

CDR3 DNA: TGTGCCAGCAGTGAATCCCGTGGTTCTACCTACGAGCAGTACTTC
CDR3 protein: CASSESRGSTYEQYF
D gene: -
clone size: many
V gene: TRBV6-1
J gene: TRBJ2-7

CDR3 DNA: TGTGCCAGCAGTTTACACGAGGGCAATCAGCCCCAGCATTTT
CDR3 protein: CASSLHEGNQPQHF
D gene: -
clone size: many
V gene: TRBV27
J gene: TRBJ1-5

CDR3 DNA: TGCGCCAGCAGCCAAGTAACCGGGGAGCTGTTTTTT
CDR3 protein: CASSQVTGELFF
D gene: -
clone size: -
V gene: TRBV4-1
J gene: TRBJ2-2

CDR3 DNA: TGCGCCAGCAGCCAAGATCAAAGGAGAGACACCGGGGAGCTGTTTTTT
CDR3 protein: CASSQDQRRDTGELFF
D gene: -
clone size: many
V gene: TRBV4-1
J gene: TRBJ2-2

CDR3 DNA: TGCGCCAGCAGCCTAGCGGGGGATAACACCGGGGAGCTGTTTTTT
CDR3 protein: CASSLAGDNTGELFF
D gene: TRBD2
clone size: many
V gene: TRBV5-1
J gene: TRBJ2-2

CDR3 DNA: TGTGCCAGCAGCTCGTGGACTAGCGGGGGAGGGCCAGATACGCAGTATTTT
CDR3 protein: CASSSWTSGGGPDTQYF
D gene: TRBD2
clone size: many
V gene: TRBV3-1
J gene: TRBJ2-3

CDR3 DNA: TGCAGCGCGACAGGGAACTCTGGAAACACCATATATTTT
CDR3 protein: CSATGNSGNTIYF
D gene: TRBD1
clone size: many
V gene: TRBV29-1
J gene: TRBJ1-3

CDR3 DNA: TGTGCCAGCAGCTTCAATTCTGGAAACACCATATATTTT
CDR3 protein: CASSFNSGNTIYF
D gene: -
clone size: many
V gene: TRBV7-2
J gene: TRBJ1-3

CDR3 DNA: TGTGCCAGCAGCGAGTCGGGACAGTTTAATTCACCCCTCCACTTT
CDR3 protein: CASSESGQFNSPLHF
D gene: TRBD1
clone size: many
V gene: TRBV7-2
J gene: TRBJ1-6

CDR3 DNA: TGCGCCAGCGCGGACGGCATAAATCAGCCCCAGCATTTT
CDR3 protein: CASADGINQPQHF
D gene: -
clone size: many
V gene: TRBV5-1
J gene: TRBJ1-5

CDR3 DNA: TGTGCCAGCAGCGTCGCAGGGTCGTCCCAAGCTTTCTTT
CDR3 protein: CASSVAGSSQAFF
D gene: -
clone size: many
V gene: TRBV11-2
J gene: TRBJ1-1

CDR3 DNA: TGTGCCAGCAGTCCAGGGGGCTACACTGAAGCTTTCTTT
CDR3 protein: CASSPGGYTEAFF
D gene: TRBD1
clone size: many
V gene: TRBV12-3/TRBV12-4
J gene: TRBJ1-1

CDR3 DNA: TGCACCAGCAGCGCCGGTTCGAGCCAGGGGACCCAGTACTTC
CDR3 protein: CTSSAGSSQGTQYF
D gene: -
clone size: few
V gene: TRBV1
J gene: TRBJ2-5

CDR3 DNA: TGTGCCAGCAGCGTAGTACATCCGGGAGACTATGGCTACACCTTC
CDR3 protein: CASSVVHPGDYGYTF
D gene: -
clone size: many
V gene: TRBV9
J gene: TRBJ1-2

CDR3 DNA: TGTGCCAGCAGTTTTGGAATAGTGTGGGCAGATGGAAACTACGAGCAGTACTTC
CDR3 protein: CASSFGIVWADGNYEQYF
D gene: -
clone size: many
V gene: TRBV12-3/TRBV12-4
J gene: TRBJ2-7

CDR3 DNA: TGTGCCAGCAGCACAGCCACTGAAGCTTTCTTT
CDR3 protein: CASSTATEAFF
D gene: -
clone size: few
V gene: TRBV7-8
J gene: TRBJ1-1

CDR3 DNA: TGTGCCAGCAGCCAAAGTACGGGTTTTGAAGCTTTCTTT
CDR3 protein: CASSQSTGFEAFF
D gene: -
clone size: -
V gene: TRBV11-3
J gene: TRBJ1-1

CDR3 DNA: TGTGCCAGCAGCTTGGTGGGGGGCGGTGGATCGCAGTATTTT
CDR3 protein: CASSLVGGGGSQYF
D gene: -
clone size: -
V gene: TRBV5-4
J gene: TRBJ2-3

CDR3 DNA: TGTGCCAGCAGCCCGGGACAGGGGTTGGAACAGCCCCAGCATTTT
CDR3 protein: CASSPGQGLEQPQHF
D gene: TRBD1
clone size: -
V gene: TRBV7-6
J gene: TRBJ1-5

CDR3 DNA: TGCGCCAGCAGCCAAGAGCCCGCCCGGGTCGGGGAGCTGTTTTTT
CDR3 protein: CASSQEPARVGELFF
D gene: -
clone size: many
V gene: TRBV4-1
J gene: TRBJ2-2

CDR3 DNA: TGCGCCAGCAGTCAATCGCGGGCTGGCTATCCTAAGGAGTTTGGAGACTACAATGAGCAGTTCTTC
CDR3 protein: CASSQSRAGYPKEFGDYNEQFF
D gene: -
clone size: many
V gene: TRBV23-1
J gene: TRBJ2-1

CDR3 DNA: TGTGCCAGCAGCCAAGCCCCCGAAGATAGGCGGGACAGGTTCTACAATGAGCAGTTCTTC
CDR3 protein: CASSQAPEDRRDRFYNEQFF
D gene: TRBD1
clone size: many
V gene: TRBV4-2
J gene: TRBJ2-1

CDR3 DNA: TGCGCCAGCAGCTTGTACGGGACCAATCAGCCCCAGCATTTT
CDR3 protein: CASSLYGTNQPQHF
D gene: -
clone size: many
V gene: TRBV5-1
J gene: TRBJ1-5

CDR3 DNA: TGTGCCTCAACATCGGGACAGGGGACCGGGGAGCTGTTTTTT
CDR3 protein: CASTSGQGTGELFF
D gene: TRBD1
clone size: many
V gene: TRBV24-1
J gene: TRBJ2-2

CDR3 DNA: TGTGCCAGCAAGGGCGGGACTAGTGAGTTCTTC
CDR3 protein: CASKGGTSEFF
D gene: TRBD2
clone size: many
V gene: TRBV2
J gene: TRBJ2-1

CDR3 DNA: TGTGCCAGCTCTGCCTCGAGTGGACCTGGAAACACCATATATTTT
CDR3 protein: CASSASSGPGNTIYF
D gene: -
clone size: many
V gene: TRBV5-5
J gene: TRBJ1-3

CDR3 DNA: TGCAGTGCTAGGGGGGGCCCCTCGGAGAATGAGCAGTTCTTC
CDR3 protein: CSARGGPSENEQFF
D gene: -
clone size: many
V gene: TRBV20-1
J gene: TRBJ2-1

CDR3 DNA: TGCAGTGCTAGTTCGGGAGGCTATGGCTACACCTTC
CDR3 protein: CSASSGGYGYTF
D gene: -
clone size: many
V gene: TRBV20-1
J gene: TRBJ1-2

CDR3 DNA: TGTGCCAGCAGCTTGAGGGGCAGGGGATCTCTGAACACTGAAGCTTTCTTT
CDR3 protein: CASSLRGRGSLNTEAFF
D gene: -
clone size: many
V gene: TRBV11-2
J gene: TRBJ1-1

CDR3 DNA: TGCGCCAGCAGCTTGGCGACAGGGAGAACCGGGGAGCTGTTTTTT
CDR3 protein: CASSLATGRTGELFF
D gene: TRBD1
clone size: many
V gene: TRBV5-1
J gene: TRBJ2-2

CDR3 DNA: TGTGCCACCAGTGATTTATCGGGGAGCGACACCGGGGAGCTGTTTTTT
CDR3 protein: CATSDLSGSDTGELFF
D gene: -
clone size: -
V gene: TRBV24-1
J gene: TRBJ2-2

CDR3 DNA: TGTGCCAGCAGCCCCGACGCACAGCCCCAGCATTTT
CDR3 protein: CASSPDAQPQHF
D gene: -
clone size: many
V gene: TRBV7-9
J gene: TRBJ1-5

CDR3 DNA: TGTGCCAGCAGGAATGGAGATACGCAGTATTTT
CDR3 protein: CASRNGDTQYF
D gene: -
clone size: many
V gene: TRBV7-2
J gene: TRBJ2-3

CDR3 DNA: TGCGCCAGCAGCTCGGACAGTCACCAAGAGACCCAGTACTTC
CDR3 protein: CASSSDSHQETQYF
D gene: -
clone size: many
V gene: TRBV5-1
J gene: TRBJ2-5

CDR3 DNA: TGCGCCACCAGAGCGGGGTCGACCTCCTACGAGCAGTACTTC
CDR3 protein: CATRAGSTSYEQYF
D gene: TRBD2
clone size: many
V gene: TRBV5-1
J gene: TRBJ2-7

CDR3 DNA: TGTGCCAGCAGCTCGGGATTCTACAATGAGCAGTTCTTC
CDR3 protein: CASSSGFYNEQFF
D gene: -
clone size: many
V gene: TRBV7-3
J gene: TRBJ2-1

CDR3 DNA: TGTGCCAGCAGCTTAGCGGGGGACGGGACTACCGATGAGCAGTTCTTC
CDR3 protein: CASSLAGDGTTDEQFF
D gene: TRBD2
clone size: many
V gene: TRBV7-9
J gene: TRBJ2-1

CDR3 DNA: TGTGCCAGCAGTGACCCCCCAATGAACACTGAAGCTTTCTTT
CDR3 protein: CASSDPPMNTEAFF
D gene: -
clone size: -
V gene: TRBV6-6
J gene: TRBJ1-1

CDR3 DNA: TGCGCCAGCAGCTCCTCCGGGACGGAAGAGACCCAGTACTTC
CDR3 protein: CASSSSGTEETQYF
D gene: -
clone size: many
V gene: TRBV5-1
J gene: TRBJ2-5

CDR3 DNA: TGCGCCAGCAGCTTGGACTCGGATCAGCCCCAGCATTTT
CDR3 protein: CASSLDSDQPQHF
D gene: -
clone size: many
V gene: TRBV5-1
J gene: TRBJ1-5

CDR3 DNA: TGTGCCAGCAGCTTCGGCCCGGGACAGCAAGAGACCCAGTACTTC
CDR3 protein: CASSFGPGQQETQYF
D gene: TRBD1
clone size: many
V gene: TRBV6-5
J gene: TRBJ2-5

CDR3 DNA: TGTGCCAGCAGCCAAGGGGGGCTAGCGGGGGGTCAGGGGGAGACCCAGTACTTC
CDR3 protein: CASSQGGLAGGQGETQYF
D gene: TRBD2
clone size: many
V gene: TRBV4-2
J gene: TRBJ2-5

CDR3 DNA: TGTGCCAGCAGCGTCACAGGGGAGGCAAATTCACCCCTCCACTTT
CDR3 protein: CASSVTGEANSPLHF
D gene: TRBD1
clone size: many
V gene: TRBV7-9
J gene: TRBJ1-6

CDR3 DNA: TGCGCCAGCAGCTATAGCGGGGTAGGCCACAATGAGCAGTTCTTC
CDR3 protein: CASSYSGVGHNEQFF
D gene: TRBD2
clone size: many
V gene: TRBV5-1
J gene: TRBJ2-1